This T cell receptor beta chain originates from a study of cytomegalovirus exposure and HLA in healthy donors listed by TCRdb under 2017. Turning to the overall study: An earlier analysis of about 560 of the donors reported 276 Gb of sequence data and 117 million unique TCR beta sequences obtained from roughly 180 million T cells. An early release covering over 500 HLA-typed donors comprised roughly 300 gigabases of sequencing data and around 85 million unique TCR sequences. The genetic ancestry cluster associated with self-reported Caucasian donors included 81% of the roughly 360 genotyped donors. The study aimed to test whether signatures of past pathogen exposure could be identified by cataloging public T cell receptors. The study profiled the T cell repertoires of hundreds of subjects by immunosequencing and related them to cytomegalovirus serostatus. Besides the first cohort of about 730 subjects, a separate validation cohort made up of roughly 130 different subjects was used. To predict cytomegalovirus infection status, the study brought together high-throughput TCR immunosequencing, statistical association of individual TCRs with disease status, and machine learning. A later analysis re-examined previously published TCR beta repertoires from just over 650 donors and added high-resolution HLA genotyping to investigate patterns of TCR occurrence. The later analysis used no new phenotypic data to find candidate immune exposures, relying instead on TCR beta sequences and their occurrence across donors. An earlier analysis of some 500 of the donors applied high-throughput TCR beta sequencing to assess whether each TCR beta V gene segment acted as functional or pseudogenic. Donor age, sex, ethnicity and CMV serostatus were collected together with the repertoire data. Genome-wide SNP genotypes for about three fifths of the roughly 670 donors were used in a later genetic analysis, which treated that subset as a discovery cohort. Every repertoire in the discovery cohort had been generated on one and the same sequencing platform. Both class I and class II loci were covered by HLA typing, at four-digit resolution. Typing coverage differed by locus: A, B, C, DRB1 and DQB1 were typed in about 620-630 donors, DQA1 in 500 to 550, DPA1 in around 610, and DPB1 in 400 to 480. Roughly 5 DR-DQ haplotypes were handled as single units for association and clustering because linkage in the cohort was strong. Across approximately 400 genotyped donors of the cohort, an average of about 240,000 unique TCR beta nucleotide sequences per donor were sequenced, and roughly 20% of those sequences were non-productive. Study-level results and caveats: According to a later genetic analysis, donors in an Asian-associated ancestry cluster had fewer N-insertions in productive TCRs than the approximately 630-donor mean. Cytomegalovirus status was reported to be diagnosed by the classifier with high specificity and sensitivity in both the original and validation cohorts. In this cohort, only TCR beta chains were sequenced, and detectable features were limited by the absence of alpha or paired-chain data. A later analysis found that HLA-associated TCR beta chains were more clonally expanded and had lower generation probabilities than equally common non-associated chains. A cluster of highly shared sequence variants was judged likely to represent a technical artifact of the sequencing pipeline. In an earlier analysis of several hundred of the donors, most TCR beta V segments were observed in productive rearrangements about 90% or about 30% of the time, broadly matching IMGT annotations. Linkage disequilibrium might explain the correlated functional status among segregating V segments, but an unknown experimental factor could not be ruled out. A later analysis found that TCR association rates varied across HLA loci, with DRB1 alleles showing the most associated TCRs and HLA-C alleles the fewest. Most TCR sequences were observed very rarely across donors, whereas some public TCRs were present in many individuals. The authors suggested that the approach could potentially be generalized to other disease states and immunological phenotypes. When HLA alleles, especially DR and DQ, strongly co-occurred, attributing TCR associations to individual alleles was difficult. A later analysis found that most CMV-associated TCR beta chains appeared HLA-restricted, with HLA associations seemingly driven largely by CMV exposure. At a false discovery rate of 0.05, a later analysis linked around 15,000 TCR beta sequences to specific HLA alleles. Because counts were too low, some 17 rarely observed V segments, including chromosome 9 orphons, were left out of the earlier analysis of over 550 of the donors. A later analysis reported that several top co-occurrence clusters appeared linked to parvovirus B19, influenza, CMV and Epstein-Barr virus. A further reported finding was that TCR beta sequences accurately predicted the HLA-A and HLA-B alleles for most subjects in the first cohort. In a later genetic analysis, a missense DCLRE1C variant was associated with V-gene and J-gene trimming of TCR beta chains, and the association was replicated in an independent cohort. Roughly uniform sequencing depth across donors was assumed in presence/absence analyses, although this assumption may not hold. The 87-base-pair reads could not distinguish some IMGT-functional V segments, including TRBV6-2 and TRBV6-3, so those segments were excluded. Three of the identified cytomegalovirus-associated TCR beta chains were confirmed in vitro to be specific for cytomegalovirus antigens. The study listed 164 TCR beta chains as associated with cytomegalovirus. Because HLA typing was missing for some donors at each locus, association tests included only the typed subset. CMV serostatus was the only immune exposure information available for the cohort.

Receptors were amplified or captured by the immunoSEQ multiplex PCR assay. The multiplex PCR relied on a mix of 60 forward primers for TCR Vbeta segments and 13 reverse primers for TCR Jbeta segments. The CDR3 region of rearranged TCR beta genes was amplified from genomic DNA with a multiplex PCR assay. Amplified TCR beta libraries were sequenced as 87-base-pair reads on the Illumina HiSeq System. Regarding the original processing steps: Across the 600 to 700 repertoires, a later analysis counted 78 million or so unique TCR beta chains, 8.5 million to 12 million of which were shared by at least two donors. A nearest-neighbor algorithm error-corrected the raw reads and collapsed the reads into unique sequences, merging closely related sequences to remove PCR and sequencing errors. To assign V, D and J gene segments, CDR3 sequences were aligned to IMGT reference sequences. For a sequence to be retained, a match of at least six nucleotides to both a V gene segment and a J gene segment was required. Rearrangements were called productive when the CDR3 lacked stop codons and stayed in frame with V and J; all others were non-productive. CDR3 was defined according to IMGT convention as the region running from the second conserved V-encoded cysteine to the conserved J-encoded phenylalanine. Sequences without an unambiguous match to a single V gene segment were excluded from the earlier analysis of several hundred of the donors. In an earlier analysis of 587 of the donors, V segments were called functional above 56.7% productive rearrangements and were called segregating when the between-donor standard deviation exceeded 5%. To diagnose cytomegalovirus status from the catalog of TCR beta chain sequences, a statistical classification framework was built. In a later analysis, V and J genes were assigned by comparing TCR nucleotide sequences against IMGT/GENE-DB human TR gene sequences. In a later analysis, CDR3 sequences and most-parsimonious VDJ recombination scenarios were assigned using the TCRdist pipeline. In a later analysis, every TCR beta chain was defined by the combination of its CDR3 amino acid sequence and its V-gene family, and reads without a unique V-gene family were dropped. A later analysis removed 600 or so highly shared, low-generation-probability nucleotide sequences to deal with suspected cross-contamination and a sequencing artifact. For each public chain, a later analysis derived a clonal expansion index from normalized ranks of inferred template counts within each repertoire. In a later analysis, generation probabilities were computed using a VDJ recombination model fitted to out-of-frame rearrangements, and the results were checked against IGoR. In a later analysis, TCR-TCR, TCR-HLA and TCR-CMV co-occurrence was scored with hypergeometric tests, and a repertoire-size bias correction was applied to TCR pairs. False discovery rates were estimated in a later analysis by permuting HLA or CMV assignments 20 times. In a later analysis, co-occurring TCRs were grouped using DBSCAN, with TCRdist sequence similarity added in when clustering inside HLA-allele-positive subsets. Co-occurrence clustering excluded repertoires with fewer than 30,000 or more than 120,000 public chains, plus five with anomalous nucleotide sharing. The table was pulled from immuneACCESS by TCRdb, which kept in-frame rearrangements only. Such tables lose some clones; where checked, under half of the loss comes from unresolved V genes, and the rest has no known cause. V and J calls and clone size come straight from that table; D and trimming were deduced from the DNA. This sample gives about 130,000 clones in total; 78% of them show up just once. Clones ranked in the top ten supply about a tenth of the sample.

The cohort was made up of roughly 670 healthy bone marrow donors. All cohort members were sampled while nominally healthy, although unrecorded immune exposures were likely present. The donor was CMV seropositive and was included in the group of 270 or so seropositive cohort members. A peripheral blood sample was provided by each donor, and peripheral blood mononuclear cells were used for TCR beta sequencing. The Qiagen DNeasy Blood Extraction Kit was used to extract genomic DNA from the blood cell samples. Inclusive of the bounding cysteine and phenylalanine, the CDR3 is 16 residues long. Only the CDR3 part of the read is kept: 48 bases, read in frame from the first base. Between the V and J ends, shortened by 3 bases and 0 bases respectively, the junction contains 12 bases. For CDR1 and CDR2, the germline V gene lists KGHSH and LQKENI. As concerns this clone: No cognate antigen has been identified for it. No base quality values were provided; no much bigger clone lies one nucleotide off.

This receptor was obtained from a young man in good health and CMV-seropositive. Sample: PBMCs. The chain is encoded by TRBV18 joined to TRBJ2-1; the D gene is possibly TRBD2, with 6 bases matching. The DNA reads TGTGCCAGCTCACCCTTGGAGGGCCGCTCCTACAATGAGCAGTTCTTC. This gives the protein CASSPLEGRSYNEQFF.